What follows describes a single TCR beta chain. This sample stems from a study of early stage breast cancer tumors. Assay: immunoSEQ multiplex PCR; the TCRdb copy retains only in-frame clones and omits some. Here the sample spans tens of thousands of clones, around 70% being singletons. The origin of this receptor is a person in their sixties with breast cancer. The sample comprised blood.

This chain's CDR3 is CASSAETGPPLNYGYTF. In DNA, the CDR3 is TGTGCCAGCTCTGCCGAAACCGGGCCGCCACTTAACTATGGCTACACCTTC. This chain joins TRBV18 and TRBJ1-2; D is uncertain. Germline CDR1 reads KGHSH; CDR2 reads LQKENI. V was cut by 6 bases and J by 1 base, with 21 bases left in between. The CDR3 covers 17 residues.